A single TCR beta chain is shown here with its context. This clonotype was counted only a few times. It lacks a known antigen. Base qualities are not at hand, and no much larger clone is one base apart. Unmatched junction bases come to 5, with V trimmed by 5 bases and J by 5 bases. The CDR3 numbers 14 residues from cysteine through phenylalanine. Only the CDR3 region is kept as DNA, spanning 42 bases read in frame from base 1. Reading the germline V gene (reference sequence) gives CDR1 SGHAT and CDR2 FQDESV. Receptors were amplified or captured by PCR. At the Johns Hopkins FTIC core, DNA from the cultured CD4+ T cells underwent TCR sequencing with the Oncomine TCR Beta short-read assay. Genomic DNA was extracted from the cultured CD4+ T cells with the QIAamp micro DNA kit. Oncomine TCR Beta libraries from cultured CD4+ T cells were pooled with unique dual indexes and sequenced on an Illumina iSeq 100. Concerning the study's data processing: Non-productive sequences were removed, and CDR3s that did not start with C, did not end with F or W, or were shorter than 7 amino acids were discarded. The MANAFEST web application was used to identify antigen-specific clonotypes by comparing peptide-stimulated wells against reference wells and other culture wells. Positive clones required FDR below 0.05, an odds ratio above 5, and productive frequency above 0.1% in at least two of three replicate wells. Cross-reactive clonotypes were defined as significantly expanded in both SARS-CoV-2 spike wells and at least one common cold coronavirus spike condition. Levenshtein distances (stringdist) and unrooted phylogenetic trees (ape) in R version 3.6.1 were used to assess CDR3 homology. Through fastp at Q25 and MiXCR, TCRdb rebuilt clones from the public reads, retaining in-frame beta chains. Each entry merges the rows of one CDR3 protein and shows their most common DNA and genes. These V and J calls derive from TCRdb rather than the authors' analysis. The sample profile shows more than 12,000 distinct CDR3 sequences; roughly 48% of them were found once. About 12% of the sample goes to the ten largest clones.

The treatment or condition label, read with the paper, signifies: approximately nine-day PBMC culture with coronavirus spike peptide pools or control peptides (ViraFEST assay). The ViraFEST assay, used in the study, expanded antigen-specific T cells with peptide pools and then identified the expanded clonotypes through TCR sequencing. The convalescent patients' positive SARS-CoV-2 PCR tests were from March to December 2020, which was before the Alpha, Beta and Delta variants emerged in the United States. Each well held around 2 million PBMCs cultured with around 10 ug/ml peptide pools in IMDM containing roughly 5% human AB serum and 7.5 to 10 IU/ml IL-2. Half of the culture medium was replaced with fresh IL-2-containing medium on days 3 and 7. After 10 to 11 days of culture, CD4+ T cells were isolated by negative selection with the EasySep CD4+ T cell isolation kit. Ficoll-Paque Plus gradient centrifugation was used to isolate PBMCs from whole blood, and the isolated PBMCs were then either used fresh or cryopreserved at -140C. Triplicate wells were generally used for each culture condition.

This specimen belongs to a study of vaccination and CD4 T cells after COVID-19 (dated by TCRdb to between 2022 and 2023). In terms of the full investigation: SARS-CoV-2 positivity had been established in the convalescent patients by nasal swab PCR, and mild disease was recorded in several of these patients and severe disease in one. In the convalescent cohort there were six males and four females, among whom were two Hispanic individuals, seven Caucasians, two Asians and one multiracial person. Each participant got two doses of either the Pfizer-BioNTech BNT162b2 vaccine (n=8) or the Moderna mRNA-1273 vaccine (n=2). Post-COVID blood samples from convalescent patients were collected a median of around 100 days after diagnosis, with a range of roughly 30 to 170 days. Post-vaccine blood samples were taken a median of around 77 days after the second vaccine dose, with a range of about 14 to 241 days. For stimulating the cultures, overlapping spike peptide pools were used, derived from SARS-CoV-2 as well as from the common cold coronaviruses HCoV-NL63, HCoV-OC43 and HCoV-229E. As controls, cultures received a CEFX viral epitope pool (the positive control), an HIV-1 Nef peptide pool (the negative control), or no peptide at all. In 10 COVID-19 convalescent patients and a handful of infection-naive healthy vaccine recipients, researchers compared the spike-specific CD4+ TCR repertoire from before mRNA vaccination with the repertoire from after.

General study outcomes and caveats: The number of convalescent patients in the study was relatively small, and the study did not examine early timepoints following natural infection. Among the post-vaccine SARS-CoV-2-reactive clones in convalescent patients, a median 86.3% showed up only after vaccination, which suggests vaccine-specific priming. Nearly all vaccine-specific clones in convalescent patients (304 of 307) were mono-reactive for SARS-CoV-2 spike rather than cross-reactive with common cold coronaviruses. The median number of SARS-CoV-2-reactive clonotypes rose from around 21 after infection to roughly 38 after vaccination, but the change was not significant.

This sequence originates from a human donor who had recovered from COVID-19. The rearranged chain carries TRBV11-1 and TRBJ2-7, with TRBD1 matching 11 junction bases. Sequencing input: CD4+ T cells from blood, cultured in vitro. The CDR3 in this case is CASSRTGGKNEQYF. The DNA reads as follows: TGTGCCAGCAGCCGGACAGGGGGCAAAAACGAGCAGTACTTC.